This paragraph reports one T cell receptor beta chain. Sequencing used immunoSEQ multiplex PCR; TCRdb keeps in-frame clones, though not all of them. This sample has around 180,000 clones, with under 90% found just once. This sample was taken from a study of blood T cell repertoires in COVID-19. Germline values: CDR1 SGDLS, CDR2 YYNGEE. V was cut by 0 bases and J by 11 bases, with 17 bases left in between. The CDR3 spans 14 residues. The rearrangement uses TRBV9 and TRBJ1-1; no firm D call. Material: peripheral blood. This TCR was recovered from a woman of 80 years or more with active or convalescent COVID-19. CDR3 bases: TGTGCCAGCAGCGTAGATAGTGGACTGACGAGGGCTTTCTTT. Its translation: CASSVDSGLTRAFF.